The TCR beta chain under discussion was sequenced for a study of PD-L1 blockade in urothelial cancer. The overall study: At 3 weeks (second dose) and 6 weeks after starting treatment, blood was analyzed. Specimens of blood held a median count of roughly 150,000 T cells.

Time point defined: peripheral blood 6 weeks after treatment start. Patients were diagnosed with urothelial carcinoma, either locally advanced or metastatic. In each PCR, synthetic TCR analog templates were spiked in. This table comes from immunoSEQ multiplex PCR, and its TCRdb copy is limited to in-frame clones, with some not included. The table has under 60,000 clones, approximately 83% seen once. This clone was found once. V dropped 1 base and J dropped 1 base, with 10 bases sitting between them. CDR1 is SGHVS, CDR2 FNYEAQ, per germline. The CDR3 runs 15 residues. The clonotype originates from a man between 60 and 75 years old with urothelial cancer. Sequenced here: PBMCs, sampled around atezolizumab (anti-PD-L1) treatment. The chain links TRBV7-6 to TRBJ1-2, with D possibly being TRBD1 (6 bases). CDR3 loop: CASSLGGQHNYGYTF. CDR3 nucleotides: TGTGCCAGCAGCTTAGGGGGACAACATAACTATGGCTACACCTTC.